This T cell receptor beta chain was captured by sequencing in a study of blood T cell repertoires in COVID-19. As for the study in general: There were acute and convalescent COVID-19 samples, and they came from the United States, Italy and Spain.

The study assigned cohorts using participant-reported clinical history. TCRdb's table, derived via immunoSEQ multiplex PCR, lists solely in-frame clones and lacks some. Of some 380,000 clones listed, 87% were seen once; the top ten hold under 1.5%. The CDR3 contains 13 residues. Per germline, CDR1 SEHNR and CDR2 FQNEAQ (reference sequence). V shed 4 bases and J shed 7 bases, with 13 bases lying between them. The sample taken for sequencing was PBMCs or T cells enriched from blood (not recorded which). This clonotype was sampled from a man under 40 who had recovered from COVID-19. The chain has TRBV7-9 and TRBJ1-1, with D possibly being TRBD1 (5 bases). Here the CDR3 reads CASSSNTRVEAFF. The CDR3 DNA is TGTGCCAGCAGCTCGAACACCAGGGTTGAAGCTTTCTTT.